The 14 T cell receptor beta chains below all came from one sample that was sequenced in a study of CD8+CD57+ T cells in acquired aplastic anemia. It was patients with CD8+CD57+ cell expansion by flow cytometry who were chosen for sequencing. Both TCR beta VDJ combination and CDR3 sequence profiling were carried out. Genomic DNA was the template for this profiling. Via MiXCR, TCRdb re-called the reads, giving one row per CDR3 protein. The profile shows roughly 250,000 distinct CDR3 sequences, 70% to 85% of them singletons. The material sequenced was sorted CD4+, CD8+, or CD8+CD57+ T cells (not recorded which) from PBMCs. The receptors shown here come from a human donor with aplastic anemia.

About this clonotype itself: The CDR3 does not close with the conserved phenylalanine or tryptophan, likely indicating a read error. It is unclear where the CDR3 begins or ends on the DNA, so no DNA is shown, and the CDR3 is as TCRdb lists it. The rearrangement uses TRBV7-4 and TRBJ2-4; whether TRBD1, the table's D call, matches the DNA was not checked. Inclusive of both ends, the CDR3 amounts to 12 amino acids. Germline lookup yields CDR1 SGHVT and CDR2 SQSDAQ. The CDR3 sequence is CASRTAGQANLA.

The genes are TRBV11-3 and TRBJ2-3; D is unclear. This CDR3 contains 15 residues. V was shortened by 4 bases and J by 6 bases, with 17 bases between the two germline ends. Germline V CDR1 and CDR2: SGHNT, YENEEA. The CDR3 region has the DNA TGTGCCAGCAGCTCAGATCTGAGAGTCGAGGATACGCAGTATTTT. As protein: CASSSDLRVEDTQYF.

The count of this clonotype is one. This chain uses TRBV30 with TRBJ1-5; tentatively, D is TRBD1 (5 bases). The CDR3 is 16 residues long. Trimming stripped 3 bases from V and 0 bases from J, with 15 bases between. From germline, CDR1 is GTSNPN and CDR2 SVGIG (reference sequence). CDR3 DNA: TGTGCCTGGAGCGACAAGGGACGGATTAGCAATCAGCCCCAGCATTTT. Protein: CAWSDKGRISNQPQHF.

The sample holds many counts of this clonotype. The chain recombines TRBV2 with TRBJ1-4, with 8 bases identical to TRBD1. This CDR3 contains 15 residues. The trim removed 5 bases at V and 5 bases at J, leaving 7 bases unmatched. Germline CDR1 is SNHLY and CDR2 is FYNNEI. The DNA for the CDR3 is TGTGCCAGCAGTATTGGACAGGGCCCAAATGAAAAACTGTTTTTT. Its protein product is CASSIGQGPNEKLFF.

The V gene is TRBV5-1, the J gene TRBJ2-3; no firm D call. The V end was cut by 5 bases, the J end by 2 bases, with 9 bases between. Germline V gene lookup returns CDR1 SGHRS and CDR2 YFSETQ. This CDR3 is built from 13 residues. CDR3 in amino acids: CASRDAHTDTQYF. The CDR3 DNA follows: TGCGCCAGCAGGGACGCGCACACAGATACGCAGTATTTT.

About this clonotype: An end of the junction differs from the germline gene, which may be a read error. The rearrangement joins TRBV15 to TRBJ2-7; 9 nucleotides line up with TRBD1. The CDR3 has 16 residues. Germline CDR1 LNHNV, CDR2 YYDKDF (reference sequence). In nucleotides, the CDR3 is TGTGCCATCAGCAGACCCCGAGGACAGGGGAGCTACGAGCAGTACTTC. Amino acid sequence: CAISRPRGQGSYEQYF. Using reference TRBV15 and TRBJ2-7 for the parts outside the CDR3, the full variable domain is DAMVIQNPRYQVTQFGKPVTLSCSQTLNHNVMYWYQQKSSQAPKLLFHYYDKDFNNEADTPDNFQSRRPNTSFCFLDIRSPGLGDTAMYLCAISRPRGQGSYEQYFGPGTRLTVT.

Worth noting for this clonotype: An end of the junction does not agree with germline; a read error may underlie this. V gene TRBV7-9 combines with J gene TRBJ1-2; D gene uncertain. CDR1 and CDR2 from the germline V gene are SEHNR and FQNEAQ (reference sequence). CDR3 size: 16 residues. The CDR3 DNA follows: TGTGCCAGCAGCTTGGAGAGCAACGGGCTCGTATATGGCAACACCTTC. Translated: CASSLESNGLVYGNTF.

The rearrangement links TRBV9 to TRBJ2-7, with D hard to call. The V end lost 4 bases, the J end lost 3 bases, and 17 bases lay between the germline ends. This CDR3 has 15 amino acids. Germline loops: CDR1 SGDLS, CDR2 YYNGEE. In nucleotides, the CDR3 is TGTGCCAGCAGCCCGATGCGGAACATTGTCTACGAGCAGTACTTC. It yields the protein CASSPMRNIVYEQYF.

J is TRBJ2-7 and V is TRBV15; 8 nucleotides line up with TRBD1. The CDR3 spans 15 residues. Trimming took 6 bases from V and 0 from J; bases not matched to a gene: 7. Germline V CDR1 and CDR2: LNHNV, YYDKDF (reference sequence). As DNA, the CDR3 is TGTGCCACCAGTAGACCTGGACAGGGCTCCTACGAGCAGTACTTC. It codes for CATSRPGQGSYEQYF.

The rearrangement links TRBV12-3 or TRBV12-4 to TRBJ1-4, with 7 positions matching TRBD1. The J segment lost 7 bases and the V segment lost 3 bases, leaving 5 bases of the junction unmatched. This CDR3 has 14 amino acids. The CDR3 protein is CASSLGQRGEKLFF. In nucleotides, the CDR3 is TGTGCCAGCAGTTTGGGACAGAGGGGTGAAAAACTGTTTTTT.

In the case of this clonotype: A read error may account for a junction end that differs from germline. The rearrangement joins TRBV2 to TRBJ2-7, with D hard to call. The CDR3 sequence is 14 residues long. From germline, CDR1 is SNHLY and CDR2 FYNNEI. The CDR3 DNA follows: TGTGCCAGCAGCGAAGCGCATAGCAATCAGCAGCAGCACTTT. Protein: CASSEAHSNQQQHF.

The chain carries TRBV25-1 and TRBJ2-5; the match to TRBD1 covers 7 bases. The CDR3 runs to 14 residues. Germline V gene lookup returns CDR1 MGHDK and CDR2 SYGVNS. Germline trimming cut 2 bases from V and 6 bases from J; bases unmatched to any gene: 6. Here the CDR3 DNA reads TGTGCCAGCAGTGAAAGGGGGACAGCCCAGACCCAGTACTTC. Encoded protein: CASSERGTAQTQYF.

A remark on this clonotype: It is unclear where the CDR3 begins or ends on the DNA, so no DNA is shown, and the CDR3 is as TCRdb lists it. The chain couples TRBV9 to TRBJ2-7. The CDR3 is made up of 16 amino acids, end residues included. CDR1 and CDR2 (germline): SGDLS, YYNGEE. This CDR3 is CASRGTENIQYFEQYV.

The rearrangement uses TRBV29-1 and TRBJ1-2; 7 bases map to TRBD1. This CDR3 spans 15 amino acids. J was trimmed by 7 bases and V by 2 bases; bases with no gene match: 13. Germline V gives CDR1 SQVTM, CDR2 ANQGSEA. The CDR3 nucleotides read TGCAGCGTTGAAATATGGCCTGGGACAGCTACTGGCTACACCTTC. It translates to CSVEIWPGTATGYTF.